This T cell receptor (beta chain) came from a study of blood T cell repertoires in COVID-19. Study in general: Sites across the United States, Italy and Spain contributed samples from acute and convalescent COVID-19.

The CDR3 is 19 residues long. Per germline, CDR1 MRHNA and CDR2 SNTAGT. Trimming stripped 6 bases from V and 0 bases from J, with 24 bases between. Sequencing was performed with immunoSEQ multiplex PCR; in TCRdb, only in-frame clones are kept and a portion is missing. The table has about 99,000 clones, more than 80% seen once; the top ten hold 4% to 6%. The sequencing input was peripheral blood. This clonotype was sampled from a man at least 80 years old with COVID-19, enrolled during active disease. The chain employs TRBV6-4 and TRBJ1-5; tentative D call: TRBD1 (6 bases). The CDR3 here is CASRTTGFCGQYSNQPQHF. CDR3 DNA: TGTGCCAGCAGAACTACAGGGTTTTGCGGTCAATATAGCAATCAGCCCCAGCATTTT.